The 13 T cell receptor beta chains presented below share a single source sample, sequenced in a study of T cells in localized non-small cell lung cancer. Measured with immunoSEQ multiplex PCR; TCRdb has only the in-frame clones, and not every one. This table has about 22,000 clones, about 85% appearing once. Source: PBMCs, taken before any cancer treatment. Receptors were obtained from a man between 40 and 75 years old with stage II squamous cell lung carcinoma.

This clone has more than one count but fewer than ten. The V and J genes are TRBV28 and TRBJ1-5; D remains ambiguous. V lost 6 bases and J lost 4, with 10 bases in between. Germline V gene sequence: CDR1 MDHEN, CDR2 SYDVKM. This CDR3 region has 13 residues. CDR3 sequence: CASSSPLNQPQHF. The CDR3 DNA reads TGTGCCAGCAGCTCTCCGTTGAATCAGCCCCAGCATTTT. The entire variable domain, with the rest obtained from reference TRBV28 and TRBJ1-5, is as follows: DVKVTQSSRYLVKRTGEKVFLECVQDMDHENMFWYRQDPGLGLRLIYFSYDVKMKEKGDIPEGYSVSREKKERFSLILESASTNQTSMYLCASSSPLNQPQHFGDGTRLSIL.

Concerning this clone: This sample also contains other DNA sequences that code for the same CDR3. The chain recombines TRBV9 with TRBJ1-1, with 7 bases aligning to TRBD1. V lost 1 base to trimming and J lost 4 bases; unmatched junction nucleotides: 16. Germline V gene lookup returns CDR1 SGDLS and CDR2 YYNGEE. The CDR3 contains 18 residues. The CDR3 region is CASSVPRWTGREGTEAFF. CDR3 nucleotide sequence: TGTGCCAGCAGCGTACCTAGATGGACAGGACGGGAGGGCACTGAAGCTTTCTTT.

The chain has TRBV5-1 and TRBJ1-1, with D unresolved. The CDR3 contains 11 residues. Per germline, CDR1 SGHRS and CDR2 YFSETQ. Trimming shortened V by 5 bases and J by 11 bases, and 13 bases separated the two germline ends. The CDR3 protein is CASRKSWLAFF. CDR3 coding DNA: TGCGCCAGCAGAAAGAGTTGGTTGGCTTTCTTT.

This chain links TRBV2 with TRBJ1-5, with D possibly matching TRBD1 (5 bases). With 7 bases removed from V and 4 bases from J, the gap between germline ends came to 8 bases. Per germline, CDR1 SNHLY and CDR2 FYNNEI. This CDR3 region has 12 residues. CDR3 loop: CASNEGNQPQHF. The DNA for the CDR3 is TGTGCCAGCAACGAGGGGAATCAGCCCCAGCATTTT. The variable domain in full, completed from reference TRBV2 and TRBJ1-5, reads EPEVTQTPSHQVTQMGQEVILRCVPISNHLYFYWYRQILGQKVEFLVSFYNNEISEKSEIFDDQFSVERPDGSNFTLKIRSTKLEDSAMYFCASNEGNQPQHFGDGTRLSIL.

There are a few counts of this clone. The rearrangement links TRBV19 to TRBJ1-3, with D possibly matching TRBD1 (5 bases). The CDR3 has 13 residues. V lost 3 bases and J lost 9, with 12 bases in between. The germline V gene encodes CDR1 LNHDA and CDR2 SQIVND (reference sequence). CDR3 DNA: TGTGCCAGTAGTATTGGGACCGTACCCACCATATATTTT. It specifies CASSIGTVPTIYF.

The rearrangement joins TRBV5-4 to TRBJ2-5; 7 positions match TRBD2. The V gene's germline CDR1 is SGHNT and CDR2 YYREEE (reference sequence). V trimming: 0 bases; J trimming: 6 bases; junction bases outside the gene matches: 5. The CDR3 runs 14 residues. CDR3 coding DNA: TGTGCCAGCAGCTTGGAGCGGGGCATTCAGACCCAGTACTTC. Protein sequence: CASSLERGIQTQYF.

The V gene is TRBV5-1, the J gene TRBJ2-2, with 8 bases lining up with TRBD2. Germline V gene lookup returns CDR1 SGHRS and CDR2 YFSETQ. Trimming cost V 5 bases and J 4 bases; bases outside gene matches: 13. CDR3 length equals 17 residues. The DNA of the CDR3 is TGCGCCAGCAGACCCCCATCCAGCGGGAGCGGCACCGGGGAGCTGTTTTTT. This codes for CASRPPSSGSGTGELFF.

The chain recombines TRBV9 with TRBJ2-1; D not certain. Looked up from germline, CDR1 is SGDLS and CDR2 is YYNGEE. CDR3 length: 14 amino acids. The germline V and J ends were trimmed by 0 bases and 4 bases, with 8 bases remaining between them. The CDR3 DNA sequence: TGTGCCAGCAGCGTAGACAAGGCGTACAATGAGCAGTTCTTC. This translates into CASSVDKAYNEQFF.

V gene TRBV5-1 combines with J gene TRBJ2-1; D remains unclear. The V end was cut by 6 bases, the J end by 6 bases, with 16 bases between. Looked up from germline, CDR1 is SGHRS and CDR2 is YFSETQ. The CDR3 extends over 14 amino acids. The CDR3 nucleotides read TGCGCCAGCACTACCAGCGTTTCTGGCAATGAGCAGTTCTTC. Translated, it gives CASTTSVSGNEQFF.

J is TRBJ1-4 and V is TRBV28; D remains unclear. The CDR3 has 13 residues. The germline V and J ends were trimmed by 4 bases and 7 bases, with 10 bases remaining between them. In germline, CDR1 is MDHEN, CDR2 SYDVKM. The CDR3 DNA is TGTGCCAGCAGTTCCTACCCCGGTGAAAAACTGTTTTTT. This translates into CASSSYPGEKLFF.

This clone was detected once. V is TRBV29-1 and J is TRBJ2-1, with D unresolved. The V end lost 3 bases, the J end lost 7 bases, and 10 bases lay between the germline ends. The CDR3 sequence is 12 residues long. CDR1 SQVTM and CDR2 ANQGSEA come from the germline V gene. CDR3: CSVDPNLNEQFF. CDR3 sequence (DNA): TGCAGCGTTGATCCCAATCTGAATGAGCAGTTCTTC.

This chain uses TRBV19 with TRBJ2-7; tentative D call: TRBD1 (5 bases). The length of the CDR3 is 14 residues. The germline gives CDR1 LNHDA, CDR2 SQIVND (reference sequence). Trimming left V 3 bases short and J 4 bases short, with 13 bases between. DNA for the CDR3: TGTGCCAGTAGTATCGCAGGGTGGGGTTACGAGCAGTACTTC. This encodes CASSIAGWGYEQYF.

This chain links TRBV30 with TRBJ1-5; 9 bases fit TRBD1. V was pared by 5 bases and J by 5 bases, with 4 bases of the junction left unmatched. The CDR3 loop spans 13 amino acids. Looked up from germline, CDR1 is GTSNPN and CDR2 is SVGIG (reference sequence). The CDR3 region is CAWSTGGDQPQHF. CDR3 DNA sequence: TGTGCCTGGTCGACAGGGGGGGATCAGCCCCAGCATTTT.